This is a list of T cell receptor beta chains from one sample in a study of cytomegalovirus exposure and HLA in healthy donors. The data were produced by immunoSEQ multiplex PCR, yet TCRdb's version contains in-frame clones alone and is incomplete. The sample holds approximately 100,000 clones, roughly 88% seen once. The material sequenced was PBMCs. These receptor sequences come from a woman aged 18-30 years in good health and CMV-seronegative. CDR3s include the opening cysteine and the closing phenylalanine or tryptophan. D genes are given only for firm matches. Clone size is shown for a subset of rows, as once, few, many or a class of expanded clone.

>TRBV7-9|.|TRBJ2-7|TRBD1
TGTGCCAGCAGCCCTAGGAACCGGGACAGATTCTCCTACGAGCAGTACTTC
CASSPRNRDRFSYEQYF
>TRBV6-5|.|TRBJ1-6|.
TGTGCCAGCAGTTACTCTATGCAGGGGAATAATTCACCCCTCCACTTT
CASSYSMQGNNSPLHF
>TRBV7-9|.|TRBJ2-2|.
TGTGCCAGCAGCTACCTTACGGGGGTCGGCGGGGAGCTGTTTTTT
CASSYLTGVGGELFF
>TRBV28|.|TRBJ2-4|TRBD1
TGTGCCAGCAGTCCACCGGGACAGGGAGGGGACATTCAGTACTTC
CASSPPGQGGDIQYF
>TRBV4-2|.|TRBJ2-1|.
TGTGCCAGCAGCCAAGGAGGGGGGGCCCCCAATGAGCAGTTCTTC
CASSQGGGAPNEQFF
>TRBV7-8|.|TRBJ1-6|.
TGTGCCAGCAGCCCCGAGAAAAGCTCCTATAATTCACCCCTCCACTTT
CASSPEKSSYNSPLHF
>TRBV5-8|.|TRBJ2-3|TRBD1
TGTGCCAGCAGCTTGGGGACAGGGGTTGATACGCAGTATTTT
CASSLGTGVDTQYF
>TRBV11-1|once|TRBJ1-1|.
TGTGCCAGCAGCTTATCAAACGGTCAAGCTTTCTTT
CASSLSNGQAFF
>TRBV6-4|once|TRBJ2-1|TRBD1
TGTGCCAGCAGTGAAGGGACAGGGGGCAATGAGCAGTTCTTC
CASSEGTGGNEQFF
>TRBV6-4|.|TRBJ2-1|.
TGTGCCAGCAGCGATAGTTCCGCTAGTAGCGGCGAGCAGTTCTTC
CASSDSSASSGEQFF
>TRBV2|.|TRBJ1-4|.
TGTGCCAGCAGTGAGCCGGGCGCCTCGGAGGGAAAACTGTTTTTT
CASSEPGASEGKLFF
>TRBV29-1|.|TRBJ2-7|TRBD2
TGCAGCGCGCTAACCGGGACTATAGTCTACGAGCAGTACTTC
CSALTGTIVYEQYF
>TRBV7-6|.|TRBJ1-2|.
TGTGCCAGCAGCTTACAGGGTTCCTATGGCTACACCTTC
CASSLQGSYGYTF
>TRBV28|once|TRBJ2-1|TRBD2
TGTGCCAGCAGCCCCGGGACTAGCGGGGGGGCAAATGAGCAGTTCTTC
CASSPGTSGGANEQFF
>TRBV6-6|.|TRBJ1-5|TRBD1
TGTGCCAGCAGTTACTCTCTCCAGGGGGGTCAGCCCCAGCATTTT
CASSYSLQGGQPQHF
>TRBV5-6|.|TRBJ2-3|.
TGTGCCAGCAGCTTGACAGGGAAAGGCACAGATACGCAGTATTTT
CASSLTGKGTDTQYF
>TRBV19|.|TRBJ2-7|.
TGTGCCAGTAGTATAGATTGGAGGAACGAGCAGTACTTC
CASSIDWRNEQYF
>TRBV28|.|TRBJ2-5|TRBD1
TGTGCCAGCAGTTTACGCGGGACAGGGGGGGCCCAGTACTTC
CASSLRGTGGAQYF
>TRBV27|.|TRBJ2-2|.
TGTGCCAGCAGTTTAGGGCGACCCACGACCGGGGAGCTGTTTTTT
CASSLGRPTTGELFF
>TRBV2|.|TRBJ1-2|.
TGTGCCAGCAGTACAGGGTATGGCTATGGCTACACCTTC
CASSTGYGYGYTF
>TRBV7-8|.|TRBJ2-7|.
TGTGCCAGCAGCGCCCGAGTAGGAGGGGCGCTTTACGAGCAGTACTTC
CASSARVGGALYEQYF
>TRBV7-3|.|TRBJ2-3|.
TGTGCCAGCAACGGCGGCGTCACAAACACAGATACGCAGTATTTT
CASNGGVTNTDTQYF
>TRBV5-1|.|TRBJ2-5|TRBD2
TGCGCCAGCAGCCCCGGGACTAGCAGAGAGACCCAGTACTTC
CASSPGTSRETQYF
>TRBV4-2|.|TRBJ2-5|.
TGTGCCAGCAGCCAAGATCCCGGTTCATACCAAGAGACCCAGTACTTC
CASSQDPGSYQETQYF
>TRBV7-3|.|TRBJ2-2|.
TGTGCCAGCAGCTACGGGGGTCCCGGGGAGCTGTTTTTT
CASSYGGPGELFF
>TRBV6-5|.|TRBJ2-3|TRBD2
TGTGCCAGCAGTGGACTAGCGGGAGCAGATACGCAGTATTTT
CASSGLAGADTQYF
>TRBV7-3|.|TRBJ1-1|.
TGTGCCAGCAGCTTCTCCGGGACACTGAACACTGAAGCTTTCTTT
CASSFSGTLNTEAFF
>TRBV9|.|TRBJ1-2|.
TGTGCCAGCAGCGTAGGCGAGTCTCTCTATGGCTACACCTTC
CASSVGESLYGYTF
>TRBV18|.|TRBJ1-2|TRBD1
TGTGCCAGCTCACCGGACAGGGGTGGCTATGGCTACACCTTC
CASSPDRGGYGYTF
>TRBV7-8|.|TRBJ2-7|TRBD2
TGTGCCAGCAGCTTATTGGGGTCTAGCGGGAGGATCTACGAGCAGTACTTC
CASSLLGSSGRIYEQYF
>TRBV28|.|TRBJ2-5|.
TGTGCCAGCAGAGGACAGCCGCAAGAGACCCAGTACTTC
CASRGQPQETQYF
>TRBV28|.|TRBJ2-1|TRBD1
TGTGCCAGCAGTTTAGGTCCGGGACAGACGTACAATGAGCAGTTCTTC
CASSLGPGQTYNEQFF
>TRBV4-1|.|TRBJ2-7|TRBD2
TGCGCCAGCAGCCCCCAAACTAGCGCTCAGAGCTCCTACGAGCAGTACTTC
CASSPQTSAQSSYEQYF
>TRBV28|.|TRBJ1-4|.
TGTGCCAGCTGTCGAGGAGGTGATGAAAAACTGTTTTTT
CASCRGGDEKLFF
>TRBV7-9|.|TRBJ2-1|.
TGTGCCAGCAGTAACAGGCCCGCTTCTTCATACAATGAGCAGTTCTTC
CASSNRPASSYNEQFF
>TRBV6-5|.|TRBJ2-1|TRBD1
TGTGCCAGCAGTTACGCGGACAGGGAGGAGGATGAGCAGTTCTTC
CASSYADREEDEQFF
>TRBV5-1|.|TRBJ2-7|TRBD1
TGCGCCAGCAGCTACTCCGCCGGGACAGGGTACTACGAGCAGTACTTC
CASSYSAGTGYYEQYF
>TRBV5-1|.|TRBJ1-1|.
TGCGCCAGCAGCTTATACAGGGAAGGGACTGAAGCTTTCTTT
CASSLYREGTEAFF
>TRBV18|.|TRBJ2-7|TRBD1
TGTGCCAGCTCACCCTCATCGGGACAGGGGGGCGAGCAGTACTTC
CASSPSSGQGGEQYF
>TRBV6-1|.|TRBJ1-1|TRBD1
TGTGCCACACGAACAGGGGACAACACTGAAGCTTTCTTT
CATRTGDNTEAFF
>TRBV5-6|once|TRBJ2-3|TRBD2
TGTGCCAGCAGCTTGCGACTAGCGGGAGTGGGAGATACGCAGTATTTT
CASSLRLAGVGDTQYF
>TRBV6-1|.|TRBJ1-2|.
TGTGCCAGCAGTGGGACTTTAGACACCAACTATGGCTACACCTTC
CASSGTLDTNYGYTF
>TRBV6-5|.|TRBJ2-7|TRBD2
TGTGCCAGCAGTTACGGACTAGCGGGAGGAGCCTACGAGCAGTACTTC
CASSYGLAGGAYEQYF